The 30 T cell receptor beta chains in this list originate from one sample, sequenced in a study of T cell repertoires in cytomegalovirus infection. Via MiXCR, TCRdb re-called the reads, giving one row per CDR3 protein. In the table there are roughly 500,000 distinct CDR3 sequences, 33% of which are singletons. These TCRs' antigens remain unknown. The input for sequencing was cultured PBMCs, taken from culture after CMV antigen stimulation. Receptor source: a human donor in good health (CMV status not recorded). Some clones in this sample may be carry-over from other donors' samples.

The rearrangement links TRBV30 to TRBJ2-1, with a tentative D call TRBD2 (6 bases). CDR1 is GTSNPN and CDR2 is SVGIG in the germline V gene (reference sequence). Between the trimmed V and J ends, which lost 4 bases and 7 bases, there was a span of 8 bases. This CDR3 has 11 residues. The CDR3 protein is CAWKTSNEQFF. DNA for the CDR3: TGTGCCTGGAAGACTAGTAATGAGCAGTTCTTC.

This clonotype was counted at least ten times. This chain connects TRBV20-1 to TRBJ1-5; 7 nucleotides agree with TRBD1. Germline loops: CDR1 DFQATT, CDR2 SNEGSKA (reference sequence). The V segment lost 3 bases and the J segment 7 bases; nucleotides outside the gene matches: 9. CDR3 length equals 14 residues. CDR3 nucleotides: TGCAGTGCTAGTCCACAGGGGCCGGGGCAGCCCCAGCATTTT. Residues: CSASPQGPGQPQHF.

J is TRBJ1-5 and V is TRBV19; D is unclear. Germline CDR1 and CDR2: LNHDA and SQIVND (reference sequence). The CDR3 sequence is 14 residues long. Deletions cut 6 bases from V and 2 bases from J, with 11 bases between. CDR3 residues: CASRLNGGNQPQHF. CDR3 bases: TGTGCCAGTAGATTGAACGGGGGCAATCAGCCCCAGCATTTT.

Ten or more counts support this clonotype. V and J are TRBV5-4 and TRBJ2-3; TRBD2 is a possible D gene (5 bases). The V end lost 4 bases, the J end lost 1 base, and 19 bases lay between the germline ends. This CDR3 spans 17 amino acids. Germline V gene data show CDR1 as SGHNT and CDR2 as YYREEE (reference sequence). The CDR3 reads CASSPMLAGARTDTQYF. DNA for the CDR3: TGTGCCAGCAGCCCCATGTTGGCGGGCGCTCGCACAGATACGCAGTATTTT.

This clonotype was observed a few times. The V and J genes are TRBV6-2 or TRBV6-3 and TRBJ2-2; no firm D call. From germline, CDR1 is MNHEY and CDR2 SVGEGT. The length of the CDR3 is 12 residues. V lost 6 bases to trimming and J lost 6 bases, with 8 bases between them. CDR3 DNA: TGTGCCAGCAGCGACGGTGCCGGGGAGCTGTTTTTT. It is translated as CASSDGAGELFF.

The V call is TRBV3-1, the J call TRBJ2-1; 8 bases fit TRBD1. Germline V CDR1 and CDR2: LGHDT, YNNKEL (reference sequence). CDR3 size: 16 residues. Losses at the gene ends were 0 bases for V and 6 bases for J; bases not matched to a gene: 7. CDR3 region: CASSQDPGTGVNEQFF. DNA for the CDR3: TGTGCCAGCAGCCAAGACCCCGGGACAGGAGTCAATGAGCAGTTCTTC.

The chain joins TRBV28 to TRBJ2-1; TRBD1 aligns across 7 bases. The ends lost 9 bases at V and 4 bases at J; junction bases unmatched: 6. The length of the CDR3 is 13 residues. The germline V gene has CDR1 MDHEN and CDR2 SYDVKM. CDR3: CARPDRNYNEQFF. Here the CDR3 DNA reads TGTGCCAGACCGGACAGGAATTACAATGAGCAGTTCTTC.

This chain uses TRBV19 with TRBJ2-5; D possibly corresponds to TRBD2 (6 bases). V lost 1 base and J 4 bases, leaving 13 bases between the germline ends. The CDR3 extends over 15 amino acids. Germline CDR1 is LNHDA and CDR2 is SQIVND (reference sequence). In nucleotides, the CDR3 is TGTGCCAGTAGTATAGGCCGGGGGAGGCGAGAGACCCAGTACTTC. Protein product: CASSIGRGRRETQYF.

The rearrangement uses TRBV12-3 or TRBV12-4 and TRBJ2-5; 13 positions match TRBD2. J lost 5 bases, V lost 7 bases, and 10 bases had no gene match. This CDR3 has 16 residues. CDR3 in amino acids: CASKPLAGGVGETQYF. CDR3 DNA sequence: TGTGCCAGCAAACCACTAGCGGGAGGGGTTGGGGAGACCCAGTACTTC.

V usage is TRBV5-6 and J usage is TRBJ2-5; 11 bases fit TRBD1. V was pared by 3 bases and J by 2 bases, with 3 bases of the junction left unmatched. Per germline, CDR1 SGHDT and CDR2 YYEEEE. CDR3 length equals 15 residues. The CDR3 DNA reads TGTGCCAGCAGCTCCGGACAGGGGGCACAAGAGACCCAGTACTTC. Its protein product is CASSSGQGAQETQYF.

The chain couples TRBV12-3 or TRBV12-4 to TRBJ2-3; the match to TRBD1 covers 7 bases. The CDR3 consists of 13 residues. Trimming at V came to 6 bases and at J to 4 bases, leaving 4 bases not matched to a gene. CDR3 loop: CASRYRGADTQYF. The CDR3 DNA reads TGTGCCAGCAGATACAGGGGCGCAGATACGCAGTATTTT.

In its sample, this clonotype was seen a few times. The chain has TRBV7-9 and TRBJ2-7; perhaps D is TRBD1 or TRBD2 (6 bases each). The V end lost 2 bases, the J end lost 4 bases, and 9 bases lay between the germline ends. The germline gives CDR1 SEHNR, CDR2 FQNEAQ (reference sequence). The CDR3 contains 13 residues. In DNA, the CDR3 is TGTGCCAGCAGCTTAACAGGGAGGTACGAGCAGTACTTC. Protein sequence: CASSLTGRYEQYF.

The chain employs TRBV7-9 and TRBJ1-1; no clear D. Trimming cost V 5 bases and J 4 bases, with 14 bases left between them. The CDR3 extends over 14 amino acids. Germline loops: CDR1 SEHNR, CDR2 FQNEAQ (reference sequence). The DNA for the CDR3 is TGTGCCAGCAGCCCGAACCTATTAGGCACTGAAGCTTTCTTT. Its protein product is CASSPNLLGTEAFF.

J is TRBJ2-7 and V is TRBV14; no clear D. This CDR3 is 13 amino acids long. Germline V CDR1 and CDR2: SGHDN, FVKESK. V gave up 1 base and J gave up 5 bases, with 9 bases separating them. DNA for the CDR3: TGTGCCAGCAGCCAAGTGGTACGGGACGAGCAGTACTTC. Encoded protein: CASSQVVRDEQYF.

The table lists this clonotype with a few counts. The rearrangement links TRBV4-3 to TRBJ1-2; 8 nucleotides align to TRBD1. Germline CDR1 LGHNA, CDR2 YSLEER. The CDR3 has 16 residues. The V gene end was trimmed by 4 bases and the J gene end by 0 bases; junction bases not matched to a gene: 7. The CDR3 DNA reads as TGCGCCAGCAGCCCTTCCTCGACAGGGGCTAACTATGGCTACACCTTC. This translates into CASSPSSTGANYGYTF.

The chain has TRBV5-6 and TRBJ1-1; D is perhaps TRBD1 (6 bases). This CDR3 comprises 17 residues. V was pared by 1 base and J by 4 bases, with 20 bases between. The V gene's germline CDR1 is SGHDT and CDR2 YYEEEE. In DNA form, the CDR3 reads TGTGCCAGCAGCTTGAAACTTACAGGGATTGTTGGCACTGAAGCTTTCTTT. Amino acids: CASSLKLTGIVGTEAFF. The variable domain in full, with the rest retrieved from reference TRBV5-6 and TRBJ1-1, is DAGVTQSPTHLIKTRGQQVTLRCSPKSGHDTVSWYQQALGQGPQFIFQYYEEEERQRGNFPDRFSGHQFPNYSSELNVNALLLGDSALYLCASSLKLTGIVGTEAFFGQGTRLTVV.

This chain uses TRBV20-1 with TRBJ2-5, with D hard to call. Between the trimmed V and J ends, which lost 6 bases and 2 bases, there was a span of 10 bases. The germline V gene encodes CDR1 DFQATT and CDR2 SNEGSKA (reference sequence). There are 12 residues in the CDR3. In nucleotides, the CDR3 is TGCAGTGCCATACAGAGACAAGAGACCCAGTACTTC. Translation gives CSAIQRQETQYF.

The V call is TRBV6-2 or TRBV6-3, the J call TRBJ1-5, with no clear D. V was trimmed by 6 bases and J by 2 bases, leaving 8 bases between them. Germline values: CDR1 MNHEY, CDR2 SVGEGT. This CDR3 contains 13 residues. CDR3 in DNA: TGTGCCAGCAGGGTTTTGGGCAATCAGCCCCAGCATTTT. Residues: CASRVLGNQPQHF.

The sample holds many counts of this clonotype. The chain links TRBV28 to TRBJ2-1; 8 bases are a match to TRBD2. Germline CDR1 reads MDHEN; CDR2 reads SYDVKM. J was trimmed by 8 bases and V by 4 bases; bases with no gene match: 10. The CDR3 contains 15 residues. This CDR3 is CASSSADYSGDEQFF. In nucleotides, the CDR3 is TGTGCCAGCAGTTCCGCTGACTATAGCGGGGATGAGCAGTTCTTC.

V and J are TRBV12-5 and TRBJ2-1; 9 positions agree with TRBD1. The V gene's germline CDR1 is LGHNT and CDR2 FRNRAP. The CDR3 consists of 20 residues. V gave up 5 bases and J gave up 4 bases; unmatched junction bases: 21. The CDR3, as DNA: TGTGCTAGTGGTACCGAGGAACAGGGGGCCAGCCCCCCCGCTTACAATGAGCAGTTCTTC. It encodes CASGTEEQGASPPAYNEQFF.

This clonotype was counted a few times. This chain uses TRBV14 with TRBJ2-1; a possible D gene is TRBD2 (5 bases). Looked up from germline, CDR1 is SGHDN and CDR2 is FVKESK. The CDR3 is 13 residues long. The V and J ends lost 7 bases and 2 bases respectively, with 9 bases between them. The CDR3 is CASKSGTYNEQFF. CDR3 nucleotides: TGTGCCAGCAAGAGCGGAACCTACAATGAGCAGTTCTTC.

The chain recombines TRBV15 with TRBJ2-2; 11 positions agree with TRBD2. V lost 0 bases to trimming and J lost 4 bases; unmatched junction nucleotides: 1. Germline V lookup: CDR1 LNHNV, CDR2 YYDKDF (reference sequence). The CDR3 length is 16 residues. The CDR3 spells CATSRETSGTTGELFF. As DNA, the CDR3 is TGTGCCACCAGCAGAGAGACTAGCGGGACCACCGGGGAGCTGTTTTTT.

The rearrangement uses TRBV7-2 and TRBJ2-2; unclear D gene. The CDR3 has 15 amino acids. The germline V gene encodes CDR1 SGHTA and CDR2 FQGNSA. Trimming cost V 0 bases and J 0 bases, with 5 bases left between them. The CDR3 reads CASSLALTNTGELFF. DNA for the CDR3: TGTGCCAGCAGCTTAGCCTTGACGAACACCGGGGAGCTGTTTTTT.

The J gene is TRBJ2-7, the V gene TRBV6-6; the match to TRBD1 covers 7 bases. The ends lost 6 bases at V and 5 bases at J; junction bases unmatched: 16. The CDR3 runs 16 residues. CDR1 and CDR2 from the germline V gene are MNHNY and SVGAGI (reference sequence). The CDR3 DNA is TGTGCCAGCAGCCGACGATTTCAGACAGGGACCCACGAGCAGTACTTC. Its protein product is CASSRRFQTGTHEQYF.

The chain couples TRBV7-9 to TRBJ1-2; no reliable D call. In germline, CDR1 is SEHNR, CDR2 FQNEAQ (reference sequence). This CDR3 is 14 amino acids long. V lost 7 bases and J lost 3, with 15 bases in between. DNA for the CDR3: TGTGCCAGCACCTTGCTGAGTCTTGACTATGGCTACACCTTC. This translates into CASTLLSLDYGYTF.

The chain combines TRBV29-1 with TRBJ1-4; a weak D match, TRBD1 (6 bases). The germline CDR1 and CDR2 sequences are SQVTM and ANQGSEA. V lost 7 bases and J lost 0, with 12 bases in between. The CDR3 runs to 14 residues. CDR3 coding DNA: TGCAGCGCCGGGGGGCCAGCAACTAATGAAAAACTGTTTTTT. This codes for CSAGGPATNEKLFF.

This clonotype has a count of ten or more. The CDR3 here is CASSYPTLRAAGYTF. The CDR3 DNA reads TGTGCCAGCAGTTACCCAACCCTGAGGGCAGCTGGCTACACCTTC. The chain couples TRBV6-2 or TRBV6-3 to TRBJ1-2; no definite D call. From germline, CDR1 is MNHEY and CDR2 SVGEGT. V lost 2 bases and J 7 bases, leaving 17 bases between the germline ends. The length of the CDR3 is 15 residues.

This chain joins TRBV6-4 and TRBJ2-7; weak D call: TRBD1 (5 bases). There are 13 residues in the CDR3. V was pared by 2 bases and J by 2 bases, with 7 bases between. Germline assignment: CDR1 MRHNA and CDR2 SNTAGT. The CDR3 loop is CASSDQGTYEQYV. The CDR3 DNA follows: TGTGCCAGCAGTGACCAGGGTACCTACGAGCAGTACGTC.

This clonotype showed up just a few times. The chain employs TRBV19 and TRBJ2-1; 11 bases line up with TRBD2. This CDR3 region has 18 residues. Germline V gene data show CDR1 as LNHDA and CDR2 as SQIVND (reference sequence). V shed 5 bases and J 0 bases; nucleotides not matched to a gene: 9. DNA for the CDR3: TGTGCCAGTAGTCCCTCGGGACTAGCGGTAAGCTCCTACAATGAGCAGTTCTTC. Its protein is CASSPSGLAVSSYNEQFF.

V usage is TRBV27 and J usage is TRBJ2-3, with 10 bases aligning to TRBD2. J lost 7 bases, V lost 7 bases, and 8 bases had no gene match. This CDR3 is built from 14 residues. The germline CDR1 and CDR2 sequences are MNHEY and SMNVEV (reference sequence). CDR3 protein: CASIHKAGGHTQYF. CDR3 nucleotides: TGTGCCAGCATACATAAAGCGGGAGGGCATACGCAGTATTTT.